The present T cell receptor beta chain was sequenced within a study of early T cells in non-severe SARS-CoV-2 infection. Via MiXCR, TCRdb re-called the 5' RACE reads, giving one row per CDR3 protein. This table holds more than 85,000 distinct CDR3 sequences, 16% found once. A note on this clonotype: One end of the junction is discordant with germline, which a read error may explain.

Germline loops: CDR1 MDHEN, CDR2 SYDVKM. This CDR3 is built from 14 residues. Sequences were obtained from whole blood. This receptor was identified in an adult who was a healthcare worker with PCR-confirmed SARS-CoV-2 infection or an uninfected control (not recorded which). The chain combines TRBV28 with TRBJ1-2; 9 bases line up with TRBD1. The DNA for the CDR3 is TGTGCCAGCGGTTTAGGATTGACAGGGGGAAGCTACACCTTC. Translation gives CASGLGLTGGSYTF.